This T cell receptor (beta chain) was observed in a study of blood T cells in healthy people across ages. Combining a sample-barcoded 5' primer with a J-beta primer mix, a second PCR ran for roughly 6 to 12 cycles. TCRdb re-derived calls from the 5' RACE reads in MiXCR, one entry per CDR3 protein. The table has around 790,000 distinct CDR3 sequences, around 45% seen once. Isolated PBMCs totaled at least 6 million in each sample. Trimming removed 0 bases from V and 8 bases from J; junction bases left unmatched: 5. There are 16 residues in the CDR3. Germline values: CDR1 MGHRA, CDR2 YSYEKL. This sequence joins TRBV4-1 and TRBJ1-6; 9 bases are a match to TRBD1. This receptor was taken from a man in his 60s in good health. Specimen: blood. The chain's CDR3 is CASSQDLGTGHSPLHF. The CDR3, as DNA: TGCGCCAGCAGCCAAGATCTTGGGACAGGGCATTCACCCCTCCACTTT.